What follows are 27 T cell receptor beta chains derived from one specimen sequenced in a study of blood T cell repertoires in COVID-19. TCRdb's table, derived via immunoSEQ multiplex PCR, lists solely in-frame clones and lacks some. The sample lists 190,000 or so clones, 85% to 90% occurring once. Sample: peripheral blood. Every receptor here comes from a man aged 35-49 years with active or convalescent COVID-19.

This clone was counted between two and nine times. This sequence joins TRBV19 and TRBJ2-2, with 8 bases matching TRBD2. The J segment lost 1 base and the V segment lost 4 bases, leaving 2 bases of the junction unmatched. The germline V gene has CDR1 LNHDA and CDR2 SQIVND (reference sequence). The CDR3 is 15 amino acids. The CDR3 reads CASSNRGGNTGELFF. In DNA form, the CDR3 reads TGTGCCAGTAGTAACCGGGGGGGGAACACCGGGGAGCTGTTTTTT.

This chain joins TRBV27 and TRBJ1-2; the D gene is possibly TRBD1 (5 bases). In germline, CDR1 is MNHEY, CDR2 SMNVEV (reference sequence). This CDR3 is 13 amino acids long. Trimming left V 3 bases short and J 4 bases short, with 9 bases between. The CDR3 reads CASSFQGPYGYTF. DNA for the CDR3: TGTGCCAGCAGTTTCCAGGGCCCCTATGGCTACACCTTC.

The genes are TRBV4-1 and TRBJ1-2, with TRBD1 matching over 9 bases. The ends lost 4 bases at V and 5 bases at J; junction bases unmatched: 11. From germline, CDR1 is MGHRA and CDR2 YSYEKL. The CDR3 contains 16 residues. CDR3 DNA sequence: TGCGCCAGCAGCCCCGGACAGGGGATCGGTGTGTATGGCTACACCTTC. Its protein product is CASSPGQGIGVYGYTF.

The V call is TRBV10-3, the J call TRBJ1-6; 8 bases fit TRBD1. Trimming at V came to 4 bases and at J to 5 bases, leaving 7 bases not matched to a gene. This CDR3 has 16 residues. Germline CDR1 reads ENHRY; CDR2 reads SYGVKD. CDR3 sequence reads: CAISGIGQGHNSPLHF. DNA of the CDR3: TGTGCCATCAGTGGAATAGGACAGGGACATAATTCACCCCTCCACTTT.

This chain connects TRBV29-1 to TRBJ1-2; perhaps TRBD1 as D (6 bases). Germline values: CDR1 SQVTM, CDR2 ANQGSEA. Trimming removed 7 bases at V and 1 base at J, with 13 bases between. The CDR3 totals 13 residues. The CDR3 sequence: CSGTQGFNYGYTF. The CDR3 DNA reads as TGCAGCGGCACGCAGGGGTTTAACTATGGCTACACCTTC.

The chain couples TRBV11-2 to TRBJ2-7; weak D call: TRBD2 (7 bases). The V end was cut by 4 bases, the J end by 7 bases, with 11 bases between. The CDR3 runs to 12 residues. CDR1 and CDR2 (germline): SGHAT, FQNNGV. The CDR3 bases are TGTGCCAGCAGCTCTGAGGGGGGGGAGCAGTACTTC. As protein: CASSSEGGEQYF.

This clone was recorded once. The gene calls are TRBV7-9 and TRBJ2-5, with TRBD1 matching over 7 bases. The trim removed 2 bases at V and 1 base at J, leaving 10 bases unmatched. Germline V gene sequence: CDR1 SEHNR, CDR2 FQNEAQ (reference sequence). The CDR3 is 17 residues long. For the CDR3, the DNA is TGTGCCAGCAGCTTATTAGTTTCAGGGGGTATCCAAGAGACCCAGTACTTC. Its translation: CASSLLVSGGIQETQYF.

The chain has TRBV5-4 and TRBJ1-4, with D possibly being TRBD1 (5 bases). From germline, CDR1 is SGHNT and CDR2 YYREEE (reference sequence). V lost 3 bases, J lost 10 bases, and 22 bases lay in between. CDR3 size: 16 residues. This CDR3 is CASSSGGSQLNGKLFF. The DNA of the CDR3 is TGTGCCAGCAGCTCGGGGGGGAGTCAACTAAACGGAAAACTGTTTTTT. Full variable domain (remainder filled in from reference TRBV5-4 and TRBJ1-4): ETGVTQSPTHLIKTRGQQVTLRCSSQSGHNTVSWYQQALGQGPQFIFQYYREEENGRGNFPPRFSGLQFPNYSSELNVNALELDDSALYLCASSSGGSQLNGKLFFGSGTQLSVL.

The V gene is TRBV4-2, the J gene TRBJ2-2, with TRBD2 matching 8 bases. Germline values: CDR1 LGHNA, CDR2 YNFKEQ. The V gene end was trimmed by 4 bases and the J gene end by 10 bases; junction bases not matched to a gene: 14. This CDR3 comprises 16 residues. CDR3 residues: CASSPHPGLGVTELFF. The CDR3 bases are TGTGCCAGCAGCCCTCACCCGGGACTAGGTGTTACGGAGCTGTTTTTT.

The chain uses TRBV24-1 and TRBJ2-3; D is ambiguous. The CDR3 runs to 13 residues. Per germline, CDR1 KGHDR and CDR2 SFDVKD. Deletions cut 3 bases from V and 1 base from J, with 4 bases between. In DNA form, the CDR3 reads TGTGCCACCAGTGATAGAGGCACAGATACGCAGTATTTT. Its translation: CATSDRGTDTQYF.

CDR3 DNA: TGTGCCAGCAGCTTAGCTGGGGGCTCCGGGGAGCTGTTTTTT. This gives the protein CASSLAGGSGELFF. The gene calls are TRBV11-3 and TRBJ2-2, with a weak D call TRBD1 (6 bases). Germline values: CDR1 SGHNT, CDR2 YENEEA. Trimming shortened V by 1 base and J by 6 bases, and 9 bases separated the two germline ends. The CDR3 has 14 residues.

The V gene is TRBV28, the J gene TRBJ2-3; TRBD1 aligns across 8 bases. In germline, CDR1 is MDHEN, CDR2 SYDVKM. V lost 10 bases, J lost 2 bases, and 8 bases stayed unmatched. The CDR3 is made up of 14 amino acids. CDR3 bases: TGTGCCACCACCTGGACAGGGACCACAGATACGCAGTATTTT. Translated: CATTWTGTTDTQYF.

This clone was counted a single time. The gene calls are TRBV10-2 and TRBJ2-2; the match to TRBD2 covers 7 bases. The germline V gene has CDR1 WSHSY and CDR2 SAAADI. The CDR3 is 14 amino acids. The J segment lost 4 bases and the V segment lost 7 bases, leaving 6 bases of the junction unmatched. The CDR3 loop is CASIPAGLTGELFF. The CDR3 DNA reads as TGCGCCAGCATCCCAGCGGGACTCACCGGGGAGCTGTTTTTT.

This chain joins TRBV10-3 and TRBJ2-3, with TRBD2 matching 13 bases. The CDR3 has 17 residues. The V and J ends lost 6 bases and 2 bases, in that order; junction bases with no gene match: 8. Germline CDR1 and CDR2: ENHRY and SYGVKD. CDR3 amino acids: CAISQPGLAGNTDTQYF. CDR3 DNA: TGTGCCATCAGCCAACCGGGACTAGCGGGGAACACAGATACGCAGTATTTT.

This chain links TRBV28 with TRBJ1-5; 9 positions match TRBD1. V was pared by 6 bases and J by 3 bases, with 6 bases of the junction left unmatched. This CDR3 spans 15 amino acids. Germline V gene sequence: CDR1 MDHEN, CDR2 SYDVKM. CDR3 bases: TGTGCCAGCAGCTCCGGGACAGGGTACAATCAGCCCCAGCATTTT. This encodes CASSSGTGYNQPQHF.

This clone was counted only a few times. V and J are TRBV28 and TRBJ2-7, with D maybe TRBD1 (6 bases). Trimming removed 8 bases at V and 6 bases at J, with 14 bases between. Germline lookup yields CDR1 MDHEN and CDR2 SYDVKM. The CDR3 is 12 amino acids. CDR3 DNA: TGTGCCAGCTCCAGGGGAGCGAGCGAGCAGTACTTC. It yields the protein CASSRGASEQYF.

The chain couples TRBV28 to TRBJ1-1, with 7 bases aligning to TRBD1. The germline gives CDR1 MDHEN, CDR2 SYDVKM. The CDR3 extends over 15 amino acids. With 5 bases clipped from V and 7 bases from J, the junction kept 13 bases outside the gene matches. The CDR3 sequence is CASSLGLRRDSEAFF. The DNA for the CDR3 is TGTGCCAGCAGTCTTGGGCTCCGGAGGGACAGTGAAGCTTTCTTT.

Concerning this clone itself: This sample includes further DNA sequences coding for the same CDR3. The chain is built from TRBV19 and TRBJ2-2; maybe TRBD1 (5 bases). Germline CDR1 is LNHDA and CDR2 is SQIVND (reference sequence). This CDR3 region has 14 residues. V was trimmed by 0 bases and J by 4 bases, leaving 6 bases between them. In DNA form, the CDR3 reads TGTGCCAGTAGTATAGACAGGGCCACCGGGGAGCTGTTTTTT. Amino acids: CASSIDRATGELFF.

The genes are TRBV11-1 and TRBJ1-1, with D perhaps matching TRBD1 (5 bases). Trimming pared 6 bases from V and 2 bases from J, leaving 10 bases between. The CDR3 covers 13 residues. Germline CDR1 is SGHAT and CDR2 is FQDESV (reference sequence). The CDR3 DNA is TGTGCCAGCAGTCTTGACAGAAACACTGAAGCTTTCTTT. This gives the protein CASSLDRNTEAFF. The whole variable domain, remainder taken from reference TRBV11-1 and TRBJ1-1, is EAEVAQSPRYKITEKSQAVAFWCDPISGHATLYWYRQILGQGPELLVQFQDESVVDDSQLPKDRFSAERLKGVDSTLKIQPAELGDSAMYLCASSLDRNTEAFFGQGTRLTVV.

The rearrangement uses TRBV4-3 and TRBJ1-6; no clear D. Germline values: CDR1 LGHNA, CDR2 YSLEER. V was pared by 3 bases and J by 4 bases, with 10 bases between. The CDR3 has 15 residues. In DNA, the CDR3 is TGCGCCAGCAGCCAGGAACAGAGTTATAATTCACCCCTCCACTTT. It translates to CASSQEQSYNSPLHF.

The chain carries TRBV30 and TRBJ2-7, with TRBD1 identical over 9 bases. Germline trimming cut 0 bases from V and 2 bases from J; bases unmatched to any gene: 8. CDR1 GTSNPN and CDR2 SVGIG come from the germline V gene (reference sequence). This CDR3 has 16 residues. In DNA form, the CDR3 reads TGTGCCTGGAGTGTACAAGGGACAGGGTTGCCCTACGAGCAGTACTTC. Translation: CAWSVQGTGLPYEQYF.

The chain has TRBV7-2 and TRBJ2-5; tentative D call: TRBD1 (5 bases). V was trimmed by 3 bases and J by 5 bases, leaving 7 bases between them. Germline-derived CDR1 and CDR2 are SGHTA and FQGNSA. There are 12 residues in the CDR3. This CDR3 is CASSFRVETQYF. In nucleotides, the CDR3 is TGTGCCAGCAGCTTCAGGGTGGAGACCCAGTACTTC.

In this sample, this clone turned up once. This rearrangement joins TRBV29-1 to TRBJ2-5; 11 bases agree with TRBD2. The ends lost 6 bases at V and 4 bases at J; junction bases unmatched: 19. Germline V gives CDR1 SQVTM, CDR2 ANQGSEA. The CDR3 spans 18 residues. The CDR3 bases are TGCAGCGTCCACTGCCCTAGCGGGGGGCTACCCAGCCGAGAGACCCAGTACTTC. It translates to CSVHCPSGGLPSRETQYF.

The CDR3 nucleotides read TGTGCCAGCAGTCCTCGAGGGATAAGAGAAAAACTGTTTTTT. Amino acid sequence: CASSPRGIREKLFF. This rearrangement joins TRBV6-6 to TRBJ1-4; D not resolved. The CDR3 is made up of 14 amino acids. V shed 5 bases and J shed 8 bases, with 15 bases lying between them. The V gene's germline CDR1 is MNHNY and CDR2 SVGAGI (reference sequence).

The chain combines TRBV27 with TRBJ1-1; TRBD1 is a possible D gene (6 bases). Deletions cut 7 bases from V and 5 bases from J, with 20 bases between. This CDR3 comprises 15 residues. The germline CDR1 and CDR2 sequences are MNHEY and SMNVEV (reference sequence). In DNA form, the CDR3 reads TGTGCCAGCACCCAATCCCAACAGGGTGGTACTGAAGCTTTCTTT. Protein: CASTQSQQGGTEAFF.

The CDR3 DNA sequence: TGTGCCAGCAGCTTAGCCAAGATGACGATAGCGGGGGCCTCCTACAATGAGCAGTTCTTC. This codes for CASSLAKMTIAGASYNEQFF. The chain has TRBV7-2 and TRBJ2-1, with 9 nucleotides matching TRBD2. This CDR3 is built from 20 residues. After removal of 0 bases from V and 0 bases from J, the junction contained 12 bases not matched to a gene. Germline loops: CDR1 SGHTA, CDR2 FQGNSA.

This chain connects TRBV30 to TRBJ2-1, with D possibly matching TRBD2 (5 bases). Trimming shortened V by 4 bases and J by 7 bases, and 17 bases separated the two germline ends. CDR1 GTSNPN and CDR2 SVGIG come from the germline V gene (reference sequence). The CDR3 is 14 amino acids. The CDR3 sequence is CAWKGRTFLNEQFF. CDR3 bases: TGTGCCTGGAAAGGTAGGACTTTCCTAAATGAGCAGTTCTTC.